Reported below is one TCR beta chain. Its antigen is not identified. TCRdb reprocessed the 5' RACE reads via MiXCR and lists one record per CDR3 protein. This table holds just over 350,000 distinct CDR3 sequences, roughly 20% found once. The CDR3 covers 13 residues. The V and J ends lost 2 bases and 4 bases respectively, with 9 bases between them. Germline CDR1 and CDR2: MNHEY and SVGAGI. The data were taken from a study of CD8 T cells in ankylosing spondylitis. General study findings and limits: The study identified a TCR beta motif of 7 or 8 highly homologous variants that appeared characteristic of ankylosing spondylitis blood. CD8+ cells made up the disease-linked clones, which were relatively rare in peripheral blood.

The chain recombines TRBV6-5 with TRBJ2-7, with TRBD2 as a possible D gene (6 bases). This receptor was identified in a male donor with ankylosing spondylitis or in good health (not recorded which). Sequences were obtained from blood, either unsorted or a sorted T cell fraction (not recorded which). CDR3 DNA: TGTGCCAGCAGTTACCGGGAGAATTACGAGCAGTACTTC. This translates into CASSYRENYEQYF.